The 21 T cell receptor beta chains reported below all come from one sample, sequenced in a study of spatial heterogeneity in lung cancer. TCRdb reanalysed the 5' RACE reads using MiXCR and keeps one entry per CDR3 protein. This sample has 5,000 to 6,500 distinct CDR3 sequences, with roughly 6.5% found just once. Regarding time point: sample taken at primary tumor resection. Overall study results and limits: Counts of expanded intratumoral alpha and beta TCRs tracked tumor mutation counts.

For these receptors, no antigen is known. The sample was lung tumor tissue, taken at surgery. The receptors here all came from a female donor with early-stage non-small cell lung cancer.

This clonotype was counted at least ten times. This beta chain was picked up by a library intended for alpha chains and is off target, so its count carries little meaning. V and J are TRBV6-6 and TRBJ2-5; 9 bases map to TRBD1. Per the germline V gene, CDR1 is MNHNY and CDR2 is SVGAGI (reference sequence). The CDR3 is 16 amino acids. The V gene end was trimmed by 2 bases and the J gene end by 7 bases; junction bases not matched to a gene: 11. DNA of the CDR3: TGTGCCAGCAGTTACGGGCCCCGGGACAGGGAAGGGACCCAGTACTTC. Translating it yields CASSYGPRDREGTQYF.

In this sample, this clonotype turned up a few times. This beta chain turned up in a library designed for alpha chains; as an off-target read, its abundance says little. The CDR3 DNA reads as TGCGCCAGCAGGAAAGGGACCTACCACGAGCAGTACTTC. It yields the protein CASRKGTYHEQYF. The V and J genes are TRBV10-2 and TRBJ2-7; D assignment may be TRBD1 or TRBD2 (5 bases each). Trimming took 6 bases from V and 5 from J, leaving 14 bases between them. The CDR3 is 13 amino acids. CDR1 is WSHSY and CDR2 is SAAADI in the germline V gene.

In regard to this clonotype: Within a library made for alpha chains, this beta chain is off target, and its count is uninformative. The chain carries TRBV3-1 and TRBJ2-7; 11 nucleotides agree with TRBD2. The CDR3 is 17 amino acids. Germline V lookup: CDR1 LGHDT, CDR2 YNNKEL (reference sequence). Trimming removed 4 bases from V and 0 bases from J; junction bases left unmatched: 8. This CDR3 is CASSPLTSGTRSYEQYF. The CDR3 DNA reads TGTGCCAGCAGCCCGCTGACTAGCGGGACGCGCTCCTACGAGCAGTACTTC.

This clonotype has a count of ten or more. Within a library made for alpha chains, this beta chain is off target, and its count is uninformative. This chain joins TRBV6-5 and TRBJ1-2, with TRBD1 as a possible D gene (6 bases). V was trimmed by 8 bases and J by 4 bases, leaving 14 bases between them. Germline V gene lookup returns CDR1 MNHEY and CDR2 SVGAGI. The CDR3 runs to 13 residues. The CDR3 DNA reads TGTGCCAGCGGGCGGGGGCCTAGCTATGGCTACACCTTC. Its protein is CASGRGPSYGYTF.

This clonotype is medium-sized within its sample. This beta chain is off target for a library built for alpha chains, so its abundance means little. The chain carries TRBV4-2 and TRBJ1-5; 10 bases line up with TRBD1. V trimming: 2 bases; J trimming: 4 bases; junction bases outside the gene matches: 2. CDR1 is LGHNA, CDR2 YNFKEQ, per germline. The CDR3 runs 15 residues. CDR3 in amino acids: CASSQRTGGNQPQHF. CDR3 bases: TGTGCCAGCAGCCAACGGACAGGGGGAAATCAGCCCCAGCATTTT.

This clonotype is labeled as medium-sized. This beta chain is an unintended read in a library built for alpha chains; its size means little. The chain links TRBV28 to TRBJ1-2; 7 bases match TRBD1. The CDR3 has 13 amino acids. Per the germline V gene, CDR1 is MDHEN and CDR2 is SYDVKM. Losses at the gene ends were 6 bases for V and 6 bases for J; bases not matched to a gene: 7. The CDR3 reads CASRYRGADGYTF. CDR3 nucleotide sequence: TGTGCCAGCAGGTACAGGGGCGCCGATGGCTACACCTTC.

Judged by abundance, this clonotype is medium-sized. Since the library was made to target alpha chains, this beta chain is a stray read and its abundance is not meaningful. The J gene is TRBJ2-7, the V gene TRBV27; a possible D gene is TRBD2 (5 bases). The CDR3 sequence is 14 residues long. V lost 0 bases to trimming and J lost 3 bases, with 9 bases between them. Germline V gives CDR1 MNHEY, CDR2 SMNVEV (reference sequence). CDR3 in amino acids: CASSLSAAGYEQYF. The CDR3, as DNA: TGTGCCAGCAGTTTATCGGCGGCGGGCTACGAGCAGTACTTC.

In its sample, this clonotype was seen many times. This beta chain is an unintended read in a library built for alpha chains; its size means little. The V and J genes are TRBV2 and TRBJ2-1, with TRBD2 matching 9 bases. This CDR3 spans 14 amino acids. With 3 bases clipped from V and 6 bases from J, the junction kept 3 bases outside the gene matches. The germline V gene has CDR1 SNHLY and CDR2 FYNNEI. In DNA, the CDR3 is TGTGCCAGCAGTGACCTAGCGGGGACCAATGAGCAGTTCTTC. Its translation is CASSDLAGTNEQFF.

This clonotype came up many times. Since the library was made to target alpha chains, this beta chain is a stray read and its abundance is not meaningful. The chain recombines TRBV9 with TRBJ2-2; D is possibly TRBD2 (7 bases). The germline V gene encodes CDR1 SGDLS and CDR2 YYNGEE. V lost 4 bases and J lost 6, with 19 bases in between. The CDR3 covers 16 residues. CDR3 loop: CASSPTGGARSGELFF. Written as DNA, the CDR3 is TGTGCCAGCAGCCCGACGGGGGGCGCGAGATCCGGGGAGCTGTTTTTT.

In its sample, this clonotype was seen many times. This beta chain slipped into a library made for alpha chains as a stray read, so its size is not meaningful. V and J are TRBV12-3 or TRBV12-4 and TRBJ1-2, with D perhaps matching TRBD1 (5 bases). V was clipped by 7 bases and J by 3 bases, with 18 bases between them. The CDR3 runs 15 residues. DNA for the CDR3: TGTGCCAGCAACCCTCCCACAGGAAATTACTATGGCTACACCTTC. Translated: CASNPPTGNYYGYTF.

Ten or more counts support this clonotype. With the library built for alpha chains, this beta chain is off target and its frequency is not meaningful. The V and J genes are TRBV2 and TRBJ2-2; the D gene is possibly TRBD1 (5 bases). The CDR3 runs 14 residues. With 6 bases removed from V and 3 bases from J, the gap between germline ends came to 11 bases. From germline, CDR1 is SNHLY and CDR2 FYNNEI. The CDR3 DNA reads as TGTGCCAGCAGATCTCAGGGTTACACCGGGGAGCTGTTTTTT. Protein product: CASRSQGYTGELFF.

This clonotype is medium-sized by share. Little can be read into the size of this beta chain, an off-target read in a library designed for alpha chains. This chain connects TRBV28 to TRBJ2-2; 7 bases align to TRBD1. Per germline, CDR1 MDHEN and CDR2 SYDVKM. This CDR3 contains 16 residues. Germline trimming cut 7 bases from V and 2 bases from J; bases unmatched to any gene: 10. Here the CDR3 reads CASIPTGTANTGELFF. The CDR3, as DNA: TGTGCCAGCATTCCCACCGGGACAGCCAACACCGGGGAGCTGTTTTTT. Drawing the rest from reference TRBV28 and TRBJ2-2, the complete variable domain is DVKVTQSSRYLVKRTGEKVFLECVQDMDHENMFWYRQDPGLGLRLIYFSYDVKMKEKGDIPEGYSVSREKKERFSLILESASTNQTSMYLCASIPTGTANTGELFFGEGSRLTVL.

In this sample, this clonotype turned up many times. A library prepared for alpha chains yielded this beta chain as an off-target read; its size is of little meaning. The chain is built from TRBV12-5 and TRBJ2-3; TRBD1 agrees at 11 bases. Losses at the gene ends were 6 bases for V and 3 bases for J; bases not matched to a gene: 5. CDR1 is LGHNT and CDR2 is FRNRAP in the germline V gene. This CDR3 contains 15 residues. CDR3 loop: CASGSGTGGTDTQYF. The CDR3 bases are TGTGCTAGTGGATCCGGGACAGGGGGGACAGATACGCAGTATTTT.

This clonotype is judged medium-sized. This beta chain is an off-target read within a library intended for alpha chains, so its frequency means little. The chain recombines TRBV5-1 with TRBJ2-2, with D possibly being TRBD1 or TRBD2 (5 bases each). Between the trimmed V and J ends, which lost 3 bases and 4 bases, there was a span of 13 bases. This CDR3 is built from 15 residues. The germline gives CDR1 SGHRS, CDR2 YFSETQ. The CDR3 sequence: CASSSQQRGTGELFF. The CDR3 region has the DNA TGCGCCAGCAGCTCACAACAGAGGGGCACCGGGGAGCTGTTTTTT. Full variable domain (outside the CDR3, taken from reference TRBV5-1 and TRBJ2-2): KAGVTQTPRYLIKTRGQQVTLSCSPISGHRSVSWYQQTPGQGLQFLFEYFSETQRNKGNFPGRFSGRQFSNSRSEMNVSTLELGDSALYLCASSSQQRGTGELFFGEGSRLTVL.

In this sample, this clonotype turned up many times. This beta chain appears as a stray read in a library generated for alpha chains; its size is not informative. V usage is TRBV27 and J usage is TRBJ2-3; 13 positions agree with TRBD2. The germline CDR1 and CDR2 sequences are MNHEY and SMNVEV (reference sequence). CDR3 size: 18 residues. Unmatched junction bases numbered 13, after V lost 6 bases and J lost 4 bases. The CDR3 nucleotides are TGTGCCAGCAGCCGGACTAGCGGGAGTTCCCCTCTCGCAGATACGCAGTATTTT. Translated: CASSRTSGSSPLADTQYF.

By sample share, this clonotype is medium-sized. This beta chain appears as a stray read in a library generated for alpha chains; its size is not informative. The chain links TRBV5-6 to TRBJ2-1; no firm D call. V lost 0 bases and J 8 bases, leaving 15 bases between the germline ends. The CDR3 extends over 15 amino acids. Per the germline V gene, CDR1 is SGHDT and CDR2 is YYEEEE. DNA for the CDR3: TGTGCCAGCAGCTTGGTGTGGCCTCTTGGCGATGAGCAGTTCTTC. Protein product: CASSLVWPLGDEQFF. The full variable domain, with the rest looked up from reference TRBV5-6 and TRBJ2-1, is DAGVTQSPTHLIKTRGQQVTLRCSPKSGHDTVSWYQQALGQGPQFIFQYYEEEERQRGNFPDRFSGHQFPNYSSELNVNALLLGDSALYLCASSLVWPLGDEQFFGPGTRLTVL.

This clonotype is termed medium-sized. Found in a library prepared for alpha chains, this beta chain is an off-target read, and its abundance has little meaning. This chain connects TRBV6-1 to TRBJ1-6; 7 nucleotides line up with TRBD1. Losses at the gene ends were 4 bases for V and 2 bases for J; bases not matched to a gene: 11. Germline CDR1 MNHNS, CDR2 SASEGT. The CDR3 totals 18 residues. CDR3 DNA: TGTGCCAGCAGTGGCCCGGCGACAGGGATCCCCTATAATTCACCCCTCCACTTT. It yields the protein CASSGPATGIPYNSPLHF.

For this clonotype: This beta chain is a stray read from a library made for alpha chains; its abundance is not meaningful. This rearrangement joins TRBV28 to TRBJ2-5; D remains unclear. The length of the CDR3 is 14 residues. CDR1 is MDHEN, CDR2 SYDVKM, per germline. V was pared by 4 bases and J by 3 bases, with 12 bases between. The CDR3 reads CASSSLGLEETQYF. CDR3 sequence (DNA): TGTGCCAGCAGTTCTCTGGGATTGGAAGAGACCCAGTACTTC.

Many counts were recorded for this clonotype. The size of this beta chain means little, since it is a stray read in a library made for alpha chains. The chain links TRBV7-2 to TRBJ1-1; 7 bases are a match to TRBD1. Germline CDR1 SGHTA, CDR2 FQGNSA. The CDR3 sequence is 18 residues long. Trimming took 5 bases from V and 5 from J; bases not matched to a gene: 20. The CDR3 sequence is CASSAPSYAGGVGTEAFF. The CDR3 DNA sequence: TGTGCCAGCAGCGCCCCGTCTTATGCAGGGGGAGTGGGGACTGAAGCTTTCTTT.

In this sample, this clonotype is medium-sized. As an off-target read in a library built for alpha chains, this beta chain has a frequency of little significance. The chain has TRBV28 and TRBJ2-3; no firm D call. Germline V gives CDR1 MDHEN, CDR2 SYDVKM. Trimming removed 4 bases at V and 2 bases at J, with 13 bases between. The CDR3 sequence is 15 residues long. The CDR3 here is CASSSPGSPTDTQYF. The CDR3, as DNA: TGTGCCAGCAGTTCCCCGGGCAGCCCCACAGATACGCAGTATTTT.

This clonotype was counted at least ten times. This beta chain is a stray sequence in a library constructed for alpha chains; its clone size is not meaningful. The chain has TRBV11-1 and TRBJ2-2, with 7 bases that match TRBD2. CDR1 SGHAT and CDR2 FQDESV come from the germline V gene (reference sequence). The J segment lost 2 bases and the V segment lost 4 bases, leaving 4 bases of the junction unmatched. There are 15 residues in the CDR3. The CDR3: CASSSSGINTGELFF. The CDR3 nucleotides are TGTGCCAGCAGCTCTAGCGGAATCAACACCGGGGAGCTGTTTTTT.